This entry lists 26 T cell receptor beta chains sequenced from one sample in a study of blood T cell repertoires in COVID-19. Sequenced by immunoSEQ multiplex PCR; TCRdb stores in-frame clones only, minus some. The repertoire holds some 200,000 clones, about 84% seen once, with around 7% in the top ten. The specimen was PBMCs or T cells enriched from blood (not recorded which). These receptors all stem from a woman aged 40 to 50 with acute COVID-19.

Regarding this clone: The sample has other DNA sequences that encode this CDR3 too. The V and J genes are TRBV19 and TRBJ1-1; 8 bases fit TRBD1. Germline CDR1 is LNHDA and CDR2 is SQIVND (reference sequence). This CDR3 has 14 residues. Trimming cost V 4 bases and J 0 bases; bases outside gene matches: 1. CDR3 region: CASSRQGLNTEAFF. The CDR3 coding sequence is TGTGCCAGTAGTAGACAGGGGTTGAACACTGAAGCTTTCTTT.

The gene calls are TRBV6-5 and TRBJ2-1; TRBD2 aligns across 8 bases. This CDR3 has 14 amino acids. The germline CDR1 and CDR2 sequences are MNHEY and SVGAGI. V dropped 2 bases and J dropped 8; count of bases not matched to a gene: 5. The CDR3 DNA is TGTGCCAGCAGTTACCGGGGGGGCCTGGATGAGCAGTTCTTC. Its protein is CASSYRGGLDEQFF.

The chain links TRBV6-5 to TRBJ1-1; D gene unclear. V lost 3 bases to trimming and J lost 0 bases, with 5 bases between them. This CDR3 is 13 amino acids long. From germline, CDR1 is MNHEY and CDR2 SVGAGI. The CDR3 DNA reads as TGTGCCAGCAGTTATTATATGAACACTGAAGCTTTCTTT. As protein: CASSYYMNTEAFF.

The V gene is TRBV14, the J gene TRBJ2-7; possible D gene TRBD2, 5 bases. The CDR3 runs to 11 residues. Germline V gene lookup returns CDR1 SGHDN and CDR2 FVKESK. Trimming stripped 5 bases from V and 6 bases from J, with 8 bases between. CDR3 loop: CASSGGPEQYF. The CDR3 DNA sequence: TGTGCCAGCAGCGGAGGTCCCGAGCAGTACTTC. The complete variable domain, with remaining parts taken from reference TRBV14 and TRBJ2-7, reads EAGVTQFPSHSVIEKGQTVTLRCDPISGHDNLYWYRRVMGKEIKFLLHFVKESKQDESGMPNNRFLAERTGGTYSTLKVQPAELEDSGVYFCASSGGPEQYFGPGTRLTVT.

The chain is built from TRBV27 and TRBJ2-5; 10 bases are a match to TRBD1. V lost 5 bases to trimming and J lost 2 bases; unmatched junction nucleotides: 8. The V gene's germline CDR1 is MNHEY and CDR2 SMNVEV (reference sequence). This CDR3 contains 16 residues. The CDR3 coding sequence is TGTGCCAGCAGTCCCGAGGGACAGGGGAATCAAGAGACCCAGTACTTC. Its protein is CASSPEGQGNQETQYF.

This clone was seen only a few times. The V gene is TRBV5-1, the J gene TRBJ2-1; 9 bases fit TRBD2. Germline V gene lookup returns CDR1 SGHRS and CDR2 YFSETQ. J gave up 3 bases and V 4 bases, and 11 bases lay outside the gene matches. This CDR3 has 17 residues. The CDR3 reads CASSPGEAGGIYNEQFF. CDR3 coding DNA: TGCGCCAGCAGCCCGGGTGAAGCGGGGGGTATCTACAATGAGCAGTTCTTC.

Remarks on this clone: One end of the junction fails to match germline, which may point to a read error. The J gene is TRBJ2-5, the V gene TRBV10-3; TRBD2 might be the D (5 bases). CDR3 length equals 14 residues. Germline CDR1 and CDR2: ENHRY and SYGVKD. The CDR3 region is CATSSTGYQETQYF. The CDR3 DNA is TGTGCCACCAGTTCAACGGGGTACCAAGAGACCCAGTACTTC.

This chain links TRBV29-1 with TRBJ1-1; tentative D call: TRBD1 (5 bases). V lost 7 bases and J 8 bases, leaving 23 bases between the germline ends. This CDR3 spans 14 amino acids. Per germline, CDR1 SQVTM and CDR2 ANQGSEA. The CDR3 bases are TGCAGCGCCGGGGGAGGGGAGTTAAATCTCGAAGCTTTCTTT. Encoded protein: CSAGGGELNLEAFF.

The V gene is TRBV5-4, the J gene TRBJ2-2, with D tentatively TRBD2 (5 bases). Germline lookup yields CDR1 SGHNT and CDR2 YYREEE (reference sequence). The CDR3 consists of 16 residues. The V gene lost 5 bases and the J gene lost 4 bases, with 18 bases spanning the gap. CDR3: CASRGMRDGFTGELFF. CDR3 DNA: TGTGCCAGCAGGGGTATGAGGGATGGGTTCACCGGGGAGCTGTTTTTT.

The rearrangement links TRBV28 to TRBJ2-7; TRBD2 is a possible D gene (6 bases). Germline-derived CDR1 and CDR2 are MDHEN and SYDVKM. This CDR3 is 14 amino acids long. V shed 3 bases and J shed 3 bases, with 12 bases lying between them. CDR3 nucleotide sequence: TGTGCCAGCAGTTTGGAGGGGATAATCTACGAGCAGTACTTC. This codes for CASSLEGIIYEQYF.

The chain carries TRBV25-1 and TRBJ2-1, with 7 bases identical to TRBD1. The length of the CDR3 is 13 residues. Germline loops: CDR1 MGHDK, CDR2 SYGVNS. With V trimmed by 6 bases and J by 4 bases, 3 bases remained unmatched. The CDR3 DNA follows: TGTGCCAGCAGCCCGACAGGGTACAATGAGCAGTTCTTC. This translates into CASSPTGYNEQFF.

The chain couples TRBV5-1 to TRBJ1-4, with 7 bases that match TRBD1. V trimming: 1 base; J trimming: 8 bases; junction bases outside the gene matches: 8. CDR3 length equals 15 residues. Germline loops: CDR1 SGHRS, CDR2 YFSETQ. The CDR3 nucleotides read TGCGCCAGCAGCTTGACAGGGGTGAACGACGAAAAACTGTTTTTT. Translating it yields CASSLTGVNDEKLFF.

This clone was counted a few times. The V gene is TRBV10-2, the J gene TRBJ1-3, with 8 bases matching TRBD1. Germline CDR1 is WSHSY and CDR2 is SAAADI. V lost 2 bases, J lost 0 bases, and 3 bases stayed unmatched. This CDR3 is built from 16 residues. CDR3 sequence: CASSETGQASGNTIYF. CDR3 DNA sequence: TGCGCCAGCAGTGAGACGGGACAGGCCTCTGGAAACACCATATATTTT.

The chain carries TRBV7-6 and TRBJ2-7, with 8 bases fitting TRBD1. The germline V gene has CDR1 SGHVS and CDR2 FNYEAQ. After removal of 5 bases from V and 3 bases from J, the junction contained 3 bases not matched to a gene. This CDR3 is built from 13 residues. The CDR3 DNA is TGTGCCAGCAGCCGGGACAGGAGCTACGAGCAGTACTTC. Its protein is CASSRDRSYEQYF.

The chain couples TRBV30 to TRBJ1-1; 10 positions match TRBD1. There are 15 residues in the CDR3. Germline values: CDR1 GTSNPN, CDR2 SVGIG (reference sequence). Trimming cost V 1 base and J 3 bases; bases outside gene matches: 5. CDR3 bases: TGTGCCTGGAGTGCTTGGACAGGGGGGTACACTGAAGCTTTCTTT. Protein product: CAWSAWTGGYTEAFF.

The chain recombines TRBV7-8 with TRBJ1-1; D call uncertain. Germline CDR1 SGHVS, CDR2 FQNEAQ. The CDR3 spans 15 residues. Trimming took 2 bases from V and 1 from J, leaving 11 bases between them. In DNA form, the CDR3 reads TGTGCCAGCAGCTTATCCGTACTAGCGAACACTGAAGCTTTCTTT. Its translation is CASSLSVLANTEAFF.

In nucleotides, the CDR3 is TGTGCCAGCTCACCAGGCGGGTCGAACAATCAGCCCCAGCATTTT. The encoded protein is CASSPGGSNNQPQHF. The chain employs TRBV18 and TRBJ1-5; D is unresolved. CDR3 size: 15 residues. Trimming pared 2 bases from V and 3 bases from J, leaving 11 bases between. Per germline, CDR1 KGHSH and CDR2 LQKENI. The whole variable domain, filled in from reference TRBV18 and TRBJ1-5, reads NAGVMQNPRHLVRRRGQEARLRCSPMKGHSHVYWYRQLPEEGLKFMVYLQKENIIDESGMPKERFSAEFPKEGPSILRIQQVVRGDSAAYFCASSPGGSNNQPQHFGDGTRLSIL.

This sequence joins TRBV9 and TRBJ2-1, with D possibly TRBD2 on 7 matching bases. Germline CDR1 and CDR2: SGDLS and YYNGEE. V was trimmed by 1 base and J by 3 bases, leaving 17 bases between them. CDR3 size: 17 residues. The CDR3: CASSVLGGGRNYNEQFF. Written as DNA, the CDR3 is TGTGCCAGCAGCGTACTTGGGGGCGGGAGAAACTACAATGAGCAGTTCTTC.

Written as DNA, the CDR3 is TGTGCCAGCAGCTTAAGCGCTACGGCGGGAGATCAAGAGCAGTTCTTC. Translating it yields CASSLSATAGDQEQFF. V is TRBV7-9 and J is TRBJ2-1; 7 bases agree with TRBD2. The junction had 14 bases not matched to a gene; V was cut back by 2 bases and J by 10 bases. Germline V gives CDR1 SEHNR, CDR2 FQNEAQ (reference sequence). The CDR3 extends over 16 amino acids.

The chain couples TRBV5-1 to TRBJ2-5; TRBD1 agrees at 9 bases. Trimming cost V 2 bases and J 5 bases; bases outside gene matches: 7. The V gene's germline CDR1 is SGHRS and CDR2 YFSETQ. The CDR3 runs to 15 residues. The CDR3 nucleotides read TGCGCCAGCAGCTTAAGGACAGGGGTTTGGGAGACCCAGTACTTC. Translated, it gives CASSLRTGVWETQYF.

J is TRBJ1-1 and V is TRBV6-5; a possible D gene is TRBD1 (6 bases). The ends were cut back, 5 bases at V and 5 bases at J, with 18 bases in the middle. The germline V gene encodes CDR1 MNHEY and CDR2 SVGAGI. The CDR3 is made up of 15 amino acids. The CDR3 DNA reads TGTGCCAGCAGTCCCTCCGGGGGGGCGCCGACTGAAGCTTTCTTT. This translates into CASSPSGGAPTEAFF.

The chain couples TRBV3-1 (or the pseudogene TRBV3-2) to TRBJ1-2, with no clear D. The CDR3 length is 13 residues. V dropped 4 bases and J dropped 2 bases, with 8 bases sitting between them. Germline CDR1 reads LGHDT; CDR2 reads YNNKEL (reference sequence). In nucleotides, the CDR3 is TGTGCCAGCAGCCGTCATGAGAACTATGGCTACACCTTC. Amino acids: CASSRHENYGYTF.

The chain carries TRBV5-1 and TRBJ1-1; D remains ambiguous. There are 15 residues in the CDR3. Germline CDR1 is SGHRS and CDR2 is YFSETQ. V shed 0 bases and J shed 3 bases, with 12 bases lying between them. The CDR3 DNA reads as TGCGCCAGCAGCTTGGGGTCGGGGAGCTACACTGAAGCTTTCTTT. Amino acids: CASSLGSGSYTEAFF.

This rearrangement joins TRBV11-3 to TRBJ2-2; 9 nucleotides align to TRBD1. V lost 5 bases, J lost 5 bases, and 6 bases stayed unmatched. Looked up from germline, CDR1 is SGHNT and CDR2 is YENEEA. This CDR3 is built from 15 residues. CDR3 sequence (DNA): TGTGCCAGCAGCCCGGGACAGGGCGGGACCGGGGAGCTGTTTTTT. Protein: CASSPGQGGTGELFF. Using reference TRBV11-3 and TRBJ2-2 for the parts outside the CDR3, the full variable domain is EAGVVQSPRYKIIEKKQPVAFWCNPISGHNTLYWYLQNLGQGPELLIRYENEEAVDDSQLPKDRFSAERLKGVDSTLKIQPAELGDSAVYLCASSPGQGGTGELFFGEGSRLTVL.

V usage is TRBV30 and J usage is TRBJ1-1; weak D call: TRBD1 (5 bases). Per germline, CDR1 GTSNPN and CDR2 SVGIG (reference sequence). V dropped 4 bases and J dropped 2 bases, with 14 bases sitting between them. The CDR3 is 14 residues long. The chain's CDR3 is CAWTSSTANTEAFF. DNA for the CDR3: TGTGCCTGGACATCCTCGACAGCTAACACTGAAGCTTTCTTT.

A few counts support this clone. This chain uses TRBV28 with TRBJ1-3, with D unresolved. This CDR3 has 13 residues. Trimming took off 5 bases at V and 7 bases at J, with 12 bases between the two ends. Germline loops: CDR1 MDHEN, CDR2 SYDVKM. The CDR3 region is CASSRESRNTIYF. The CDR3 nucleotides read TGTGCCAGCAGTCGCGAAAGCCGGAACACCATATATTTT.